This T cell receptor beta chain was captured in a study of T cells in Graves' hyperthyroidism and ophthalmopathy. Study-level information: Any treatment followed the collection of peripheral blood at initial diagnosis.

The study's findings and limits: Ophthalmopathy was model-predicted a median about six months pre-onset. The majority of expanded thyroid clonotypes above 0.001 also appeared in blood.

Exclusion of patients followed from uncontrolled infection, other autoimmune disease, pregnancy or lactation. RNA transcripts gave rise to amplified TCR beta CDR3 regions. With the HTBI primer set, the TCR CDR3 went through a first round of RT-PCR. TCRdb ran MiXCR on the multiplex PCR reads and lists one entry per CDR3 protein. The data contain approximately 620,000 distinct CDR3 sequences, roughly 13% of them singletons. The CDR3 sequence is 15 residues long. CDR1 ENHRY and CDR2 SYGVKD come from the germline V gene. V was pared by 4 bases and J by 8 bases, with 20 bases between. This clonotype turned up a few times. What it binds is unknown.

The clonotype was recovered from a woman aged 30 to 39 with Graves' hyperthyroidism that later progressed to Graves' ophthalmopathy. The sample comprised blood. The rearrangement links TRBV10-3 to TRBJ1-2; no reliable D call. The CDR3 is CAISATFDPTEGYTF. CDR3 nucleotides: TGTGCCATCAGTGCCACCTTCGACCCGACGGAAGGCTACACCTTC.